Listed below are T cell receptor beta chains from one sample, sequenced in a study of molecular identifiers for immune sequencing clone quantification. A single record per CDR3 protein comes from TCRdb applying MiXCR to the PCR reads. The profile covers over 50,000 distinct CDR3 sequences, with roughly 36% appearing a single time and 3.5% to 4.5% taken by the ten largest. The sequencing input was naive CD8+ T cells from blood, with Jurkat cell RNA spiked in. The receptors stem from a human donor in good health. Some libraries in this study had Jurkat cell RNA spiked in. The CDR3 runs from the conserved cysteine through the conserved F or W. The order of the fields is CDR3 length, V gene, D gene, clone size, J gene, CDR3 protein, CDR3 DNA. D genes are given only for firm matches. The size of a clone is reported for some rows only, either as once, few or many, or as a class for expanded clones.

length: 16
V: TRBV28
D: .
size: few
J: TRBJ2-1
CDR3: CASSFMSSEGYNEQFF
DNA: TGTGCCAGCAGTTTCATGAGTAGCGAGGGATATAATGAGCAGTTCTTC

length: 15
V: TRBV4-3
D: TRBD1
size: .
J: TRBJ2-7
CDR3: CASSHGTANSYEQYF
DNA: TGCGCCAGCAGCCACGGGACAGCCAACTCCTACGAGCAGTACTTC

length: 14
V: TRBV7-9
D: .
size: .
J: TRBJ1-2
CDR3: CASRQPGRTYGYTF
DNA: TGTGCCAGCAGACAACCGGGACGGACCTATGGCTACACCTTC

length: 14
V: TRBV15
D: .
size: .
J: TRBJ2-7
CDR3: CATSTGLSPYEQYF
DNA: TGTGCCACCAGCACCGGACTCAGTCCGTACGAGCAGTACTTC

length: 14
V: TRBV4-1
D: .
size: .
J: TRBJ2-3
CDR3: CASSLRASTDTQYF
DNA: TGCGCCAGCAGCCTTAGGGCTAGCACAGATACGCAGTATTTT

length: 15
V: TRBV27
D: TRBD1
size: few
J: TRBJ1-4
CDR3: CASSLQGAPNEKLFF
DNA: TGTGCCAGCAGTCTACAGGGGGCACCTAATGAAAAACTGTTTTTT

length: 16
V: TRBV24-1
D: .
size: .
J: TRBJ2-1
CDR3: CATSGLPDSKNNEQFF
DNA: TGTGCCACCAGTGGTTTACCGGACAGCAAGAACAATGAGCAGTTCTTC

length: 15
V: TRBV5-5
D: .
size: many
J: TRBJ2-1
CDR3: CASSSTLNPYNEQFF
DNA: TGTGCCAGCAGCTCCACTCTGAATCCCTACAATGAGCAGTTCTTC

length: 15
V: TRBV6-6
D: .
size: .
J: TRBJ2-4
CDR3: CASSSPGEAKNIQYF
DNA: TGTGCCAGCAGTTCTCCAGGAGAAGCCAAAAACATTCAGTACTTC

length: 11
V: TRBV5-1
D: .
size: many
J: TRBJ2-5
CDR3: CASSLEETQYF
DNA: TGCGCCAGCAGCTTGGAAGAGACCCAGTACTTC

length: 16
V: TRBV7-8
D: TRBD1
size: many
J: TRBJ1-6
CDR3: CASSQYRTGLNSPLHF
DNA: TGTGCCAGCAGCCAATACCGGACAGGGTTGAATTCACCCCTCCACTTT

length: 15
V: TRBV2
D: .
size: .
J: TRBJ2-7
CDR3: CASSDDTSGTYEQYF
DNA: TGTGCCAGCAGTGATGACACCTCGGGAACCTACGAGCAGTACTTC

length: 14
V: TRBV12-3/TRBV12-4
D: TRBD1
size: .
J: TRBJ2-3
CDR3: CASSLTGGSDTRYF
DNA: TGTGCCAGCAGTTTGACAGGGGGCTCAGATACGCGGTATTTT

length: 15
V: TRBV19
D: .
size: .
J: TRBJ2-6
CDR3: CAGRVATSGANVLTF
DNA: TGTGCCGGTAGAGTCGCTACCTCTGGGGCCAACGTCCTGACTTTC

length: 14
V: TRBV6-2/TRBV6-3
D: .
size: .
J: TRBJ1-1
CDR3: CASSYFRDNTEAFF
DNA: TGTGCCAGCAGTTACTTCCGGGACAACACTGAAGCTTTCTTT

length: 15
V: TRBV6-5
D: .
size: few
J: TRBJ2-6
CDR3: CASSYWGSGANVLTF
DNA: TGTGCCAGCAGTTACTGGGGGTCTGGGGCCAACGTCCTGACTTTC

length: 17
V: TRBV28
D: TRBD2
size: .
J: TRBJ2-3
CDR3: CASSRWLGGTRTDTQYF
DNA: TGTGCCAGCAGTAGGTGGCTCGGGGGGACTCGTACAGATACGCAGTATTTT

length: 15
V: TRBV15
D: .
size: many
J: TRBJ1-1
CDR3: CATSSHPQDYTEAFF
DNA: TGTGCCACCAGCAGCCACCCTCAGGATTACACTGAAGCTTTCTTT

length: 13
V: TRBV29-1
D: .
size: few
J: TRBJ2-1
CDR3: CSVEDRQYNEQFF
DNA: TGCAGCGTTGAAGATCGGCAGTACAATGAGCAGTTCTTC

length: 15
V: TRBV4-3
D: .
size: few
J: TRBJ1-5
CDR3: CASSQVFASNQPQHF
DNA: TGCGCCAGCAGCCAAGTCTTCGCGAGCAATCAGCCCCAGCATTTT

length: 17
V: TRBV20-1
D: TRBD2
size: .
J: TRBJ2-7
CDR3: CSARSRGAGSGSYEQYF
DNA: TGCAGTGCTAGAAGCCGGGGGGCGGGTAGCGGGAGTTACGAGCAGTACTTC

length: 15
V: TRBV5-1
D: .
size: .
J: TRBJ1-1
CDR3: CASSLYDRLNTEAFF
DNA: TGCGCCAGCAGCTTATACGACAGATTGAACACTGAAGCTTTCTTT

length: 16
V: TRBV9
D: .
size: .
J: TRBJ1-4
CDR3: CASSVDPTGRNEKLFF
DNA: TGTGCCAGCAGCGTAGACCCGACAGGCAGAAATGAAAAACTGTTTTTT

length: 14
V: TRBV7-6
D: TRBD1
size: few
J: TRBJ2-7
CDR3: CASSPLRQGYEQYF
DNA: TGTGCCAGCAGCCCCCTTCGACAGGGCTACGAGCAGTACTTC

length: 14
V: TRBV20-1
D: TRBD2
size: many
J: TRBJ2-3
CDR3: CSAHGLARPLSQYF
DNA: TGCAGTGCCCACGGACTAGCCCGACCTCTATCGCAGTATTTT

length: 13
V: TRBV12-3/TRBV12-4
D: .
size: many
J: TRBJ2-5
CDR3: CASTKAVKETQYF
DNA: TGTGCCAGCACTAAGGCCGTGAAAGAGACCCAGTACTTC

length: 15
V: TRBV11-2
D: .
size: few
J: TRBJ2-7
CDR3: CATTASFRGGRGQYF
DNA: TGTGCCACCACAGCCTCCTTTCGCGGGGGCCGAGGGCAGTACTTC

length: 17
V: TRBV11-2
D: TRBD2
size: .
J: TRBJ2-4
CDR3: CASSLFGSGFVKNIQYF
DNA: TGTGCCAGCAGCTTATTTGGTAGCGGGTTCGTCAAAAACATTCAGTACTTC

length: 15
V: TRBV2
D: .
size: .
J: TRBJ2-3
CDR3: CASSETLIGTDTQYF
DNA: TGTGCCAGCAGTGAGACCTTAATCGGGACAGATACGCAGTATTTT

length: 13
V: TRBV28
D: .
size: few
J: TRBJ1-4
CDR3: CASSFATGEKLFF
DNA: TGTGCCAGCAGTTTTGCGACGGGGGAAAAACTGTTTTTT

length: 15
V: TRBV6-6
D: .
size: many
J: TRBJ2-3
CDR3: CASSQAGPPTDTQYF
DNA: TGTGCCAGCAGTCAAGCGGGTCCCCCCACAGATACGCAGTATTTT